The clone carrying this T cell receptor (beta chain) showed up just a few times. The record originates from a study of shared clonotypes between healthy human individuals. The CDR3 extends over 15 amino acids. The V and J ends lost 4 bases and 3 bases, in that order; junction bases with no gene match: 7. Germline CDR1 is SEHNR and CDR2 is FQNEAQ (reference sequence). Clones were read by immunoSEQ multiplex PCR, and TCRdb kept only the in-frame ones, dropping some. Among about 1.1 million clones, about four fifths were seen once, and the ten largest hold 0.55% to 0.7%. The TCR was taken from a man in his late teens or twenties in good health. Some clones in this sample may be carry-over from other donors' samples. Source material: memory CD4+ T cells from PBMCs. Subset in this sample: CD45RA-negative fraction. The chain has TRBV7-9 and TRBJ1-1; 8 bases align to TRBD1. DNA of the CDR3: TGTGCCAGCAGCTCAGGACAGGGAATCGACACTGAAGCTTTCTTT. It is translated as CASSSGQGIDTEAFF.